This T cell receptor (beta chain) is from a study of CD8 T cells in Susac syndrome. CD8+ and CD4+ T cells from blood underwent TCR beta sequencing, which was carried out in a high-throughput format. The CDR3 loop spans 13 amino acids. V was shortened by 4 bases and J by 7 bases, with 13 bases between the two germline ends. Germline-derived CDR1 and CDR2 are PRHDT and FYEKMQ (reference sequence). RNA was extracted with the RNeasy kit, and a quantity of roughly 0.45 to 1 ug was reverse transcribed using random hexamers. MiXCR, run by TCRdb on the immunoSEQ multiplex PCR reads, gives a single entry per CDR3 protein. The sample includes roughly 100,000 distinct CDR3 sequences, roughly 94% of them seen just once. With respect to this clonotype: The antigen remains undetermined.

Study-wide results and limits: Across the total CD8+ repertoires, sixteen Susac-specific public clones were found. The CD8+ TEMRA repertoires yielded about 5 such clones. CD8+ clones in Susac expanded most in TEMRA cells and active patients.

The V call is TRBV13, the J call TRBJ2-5; D ambiguous. The sequence derives from a human donor with Susac syndrome. Sequencing used CD8+ T cells from PBMCs. The DNA for the CDR3 is TGTGCCAGCAGCTCAAACACGGGTGGGACCCAGTACTTC. Protein product: CASSSNTGGTQYF.